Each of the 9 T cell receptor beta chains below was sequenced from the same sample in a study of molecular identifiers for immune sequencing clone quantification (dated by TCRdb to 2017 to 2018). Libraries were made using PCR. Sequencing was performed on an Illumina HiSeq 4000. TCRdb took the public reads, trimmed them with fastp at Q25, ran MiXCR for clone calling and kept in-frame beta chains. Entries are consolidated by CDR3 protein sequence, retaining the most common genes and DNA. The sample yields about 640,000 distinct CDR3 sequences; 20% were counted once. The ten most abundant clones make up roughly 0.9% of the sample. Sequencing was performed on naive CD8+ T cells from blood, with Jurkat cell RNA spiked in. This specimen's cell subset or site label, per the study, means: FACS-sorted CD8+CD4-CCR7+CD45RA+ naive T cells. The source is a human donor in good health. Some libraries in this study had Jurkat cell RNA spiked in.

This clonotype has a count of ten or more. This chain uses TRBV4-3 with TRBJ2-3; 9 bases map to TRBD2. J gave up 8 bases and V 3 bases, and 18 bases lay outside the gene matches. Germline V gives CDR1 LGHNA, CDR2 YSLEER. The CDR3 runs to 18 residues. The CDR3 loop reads CASSQHQAGTSLLVTQYF. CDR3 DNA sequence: TGCGCCAGCAGCCAGCACCAAGCCGGGACTAGCCTTTTAGTTACGCAGTATTTT.

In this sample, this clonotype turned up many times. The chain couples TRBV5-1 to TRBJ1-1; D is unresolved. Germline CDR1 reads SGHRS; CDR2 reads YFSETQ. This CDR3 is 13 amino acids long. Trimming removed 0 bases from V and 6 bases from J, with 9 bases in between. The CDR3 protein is CASSLAPSPEAFF. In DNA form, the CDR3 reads TGCGCCAGCAGCTTGGCCCCCAGCCCTGAAGCTTTCTTT.

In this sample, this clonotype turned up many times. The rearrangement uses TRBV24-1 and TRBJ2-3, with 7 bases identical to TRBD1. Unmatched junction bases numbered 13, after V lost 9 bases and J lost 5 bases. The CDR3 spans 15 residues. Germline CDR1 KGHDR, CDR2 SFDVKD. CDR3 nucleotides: TGTGCCACCGAAATCTCGAGACAGGGAAGAGATACGCAGTATTTT. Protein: CATEISRQGRDTQYF.

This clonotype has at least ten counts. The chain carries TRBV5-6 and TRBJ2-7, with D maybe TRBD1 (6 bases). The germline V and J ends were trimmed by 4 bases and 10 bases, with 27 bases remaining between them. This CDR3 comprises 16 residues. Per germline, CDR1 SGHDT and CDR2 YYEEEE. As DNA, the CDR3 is TGTGCCAGCAGCATGGAGGTAACAGGGCCCACGGGGCATCAGTACTTC. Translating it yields CASSMEVTGPTGHQYF.

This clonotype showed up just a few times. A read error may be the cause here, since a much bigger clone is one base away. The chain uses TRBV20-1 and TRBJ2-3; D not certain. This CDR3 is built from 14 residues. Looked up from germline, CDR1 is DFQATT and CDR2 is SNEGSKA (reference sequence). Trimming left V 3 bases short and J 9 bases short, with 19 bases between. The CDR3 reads CSARGSSSVVTQYF. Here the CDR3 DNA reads TGCAGTGCTAGGGGCAGTAGTTCGGTGGTCACGCAGTATTTT.

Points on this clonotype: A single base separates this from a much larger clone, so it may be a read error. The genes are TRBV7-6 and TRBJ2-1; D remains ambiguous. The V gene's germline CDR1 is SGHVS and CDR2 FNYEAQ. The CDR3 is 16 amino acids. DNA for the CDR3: TGTGCCAGCAGCTTAGTCGCACAATCCGGCACAGATGAGCAGCTCTTC. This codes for CASSLVAQSGTDEQLF.

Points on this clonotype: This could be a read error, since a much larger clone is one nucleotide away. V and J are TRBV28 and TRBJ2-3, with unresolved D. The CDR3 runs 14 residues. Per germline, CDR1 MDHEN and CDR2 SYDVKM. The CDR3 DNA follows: TGTGCCAGCAGTTTCTCGAGTCTCACAGATACGCGGTATTTT. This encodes CASSFSSLTDTRYF.

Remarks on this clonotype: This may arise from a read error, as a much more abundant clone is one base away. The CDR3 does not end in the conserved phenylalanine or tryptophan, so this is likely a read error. CDR3 in amino acids: CASSMSTSGNSYEQYL. The CDR3 nucleotides read TGTGCCAGCAGTATGTCGACTAGCGGGAATTCCTACGAGCAGTACCTC. J is TRBJ2-7 and V is TRBV28; 11 nucleotides match TRBD2. Trimming removed 5 bases from V and 1 base from J; junction bases left unmatched: 7. The CDR3 sequence is 16 residues long. Germline CDR1 is MDHEN and CDR2 is SYDVKM.

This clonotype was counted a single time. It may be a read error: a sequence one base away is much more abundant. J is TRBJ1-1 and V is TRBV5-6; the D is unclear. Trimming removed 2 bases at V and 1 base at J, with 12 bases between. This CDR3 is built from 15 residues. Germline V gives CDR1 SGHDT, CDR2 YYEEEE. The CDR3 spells CASSFAAWKNTEAFF. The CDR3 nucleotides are TGTGCCAGCAGCTTCGCTGCATGGAAGAACACTGAAGCTTTCTTT.